A single sample is the source of the 32 T cell receptor beta chains below, sequenced in a study of T cell clonality in common variable immunodeficiency. TCRdb keeps only in-frame clones here, not all; method: immunoSEQ multiplex PCR. The sample lists 40,000 to 65,000 clones, none appearing once, the ten largest making up around 1.8%. Sequences were obtained from peripheral blood mononuclear cells. Receptors were obtained from a person aged 18 to 70 in good health.

This clone was counted at least ten times. Incomplete CDR3 DNA: TGCAGTGCTACGCTAGCGGGAGGTGGGACC. Translated, it gives CSATLAGGGT. The entire CDR3 reads CSATLAGGGTQYF. The chain uses TRBV20-1 and TRBJ2-5; TRBD2 matches 11 bases. The CDR3 end falls 3 residues outside the read, so it is completed with the germline J gene. Germline V CDR1 and CDR2: DFQATT, SNEGSKA (reference sequence). CDR3 length: 13 amino acids. Trimming cost V 4 bases and J 7 bases; bases outside gene matches: 5.

This clone was found many times. The read is 3 residues too short to cover the CDR3 end, so that end is filled in from the germline J gene. The chain carries TRBV10-3 and TRBJ2-7; 8 positions match TRBD2. V gave up 5 bases and J gave up 6 bases; unmatched junction bases: 3. The CDR3 has 12 amino acids. Per the germline V gene, CDR1 is ENHRY and CDR2 is SYGVKD. The CDR3 DNA, read in part, is TGTGCCATCAGTAACGGACTAGCCGAG. Its protein product is CAISNGLAE. Given in full, the CDR3 is CAISNGLAEQYF.

This clone was recorded at least ten times. The CDR3 goes on 3 residues after the read ends, and that part is filled in from the germline J gene. The V call is TRBV6-2 or TRBV6-3, the J call TRBJ1-2, with 7 bases lining up with TRBD1. The germline CDR1 and CDR2 sequences are MNHEY and SVGEGT. This CDR3 region has 13 residues. Trimming removed 6 bases from V and 3 bases from J; junction bases left unmatched: 4. The CDR3: CASRGTGDYGYTF. The CDR3 bases that were read are TGTGCCAGCAGGGGAACAGGGGACTATGGC.

This clone showed up many times. Read data end 3 residues before the CDR3 end; the end is taken from the germline J gene. The same CDR3 can be traced to other DNA sequences in this sample. V usage is TRBV6-2 or TRBV6-3 and J usage is TRBJ2-1; 8 bases map to TRBD2. The junction had 0 bases not matched to a gene; V was cut back by 1 base and J by 1 base. Germline V CDR1 and CDR2: MNHEY, SVGEGT. The CDR3 totals 15 residues. The CDR3 loop is CASSYLAGSYNEQFF. CDR3 DNA (partial): TGTGCCAGCAGTTACTTAGCGGGGTCCTACAATGAG.

In this sample, this clone turned up many times. The read gets to within 3 residues of the CDR3 end, and the germline J gene fills in the rest. The rearrangement links TRBV20-1 to TRBJ1-5, with D possibly being TRBD1 (5 bases). The CDR3 consists of 16 residues. V lost 6 bases, J lost 0 bases, and 18 bases lay in between. Per germline, CDR1 DFQATT and CDR2 SNEGSKA (reference sequence). The part of the CDR3 DNA that was read is TGCAGTGCCAAATCAGACAGACATTATAGCAATCAGCCC. This encodes CSAKSDRHYSNQP. The whole CDR3 reads CSAKSDRHYSNQPQHF.

Concerning this clone: The read is 3 residues too short to cover the CDR3 end, so that end is filled in from the germline J gene. J is TRBJ2-4 and V is TRBV6-2 or TRBV6-3; TRBD1 matches 7 bases. The CDR3 contains 15 residues. CDR1 and CDR2 from the germline V gene are MNHEY and SVGEGT. Incomplete CDR3 DNA: TGTGCCAGCAGTTACCGGGCACAGGGGAACTATGGT. This sequence encodes CASSYRAQGNYG. The CDR3 reads in full as CASSYRAQGNYGQYF.

In its sample, this clone was seen many times. The missing CDR3 end, 3 residues past where the read stops, is filled in from the germline J gene. This sample includes further DNA sequences coding for the same CDR3. The rearrangement joins TRBV6-1 to TRBJ1-3, with D unclear. The CDR3 is 15 amino acids. Trimming removed 4 bases from V and 2 bases from J, with 12 bases in between. CDR1 is MNHNS and CDR2 is SASEGT in the germline V gene. The CDR3 sequence is CASSGPSGPGNTIYF. The CDR3 bases that were read are TGTGCCAGCAGTGGCCCCAGCGGGCCTGGAAACACC.

This clone was detected many times. Sequencing ends 3 residues short of the CDR3 end; the germline J gene provides the rest. V is TRBV30 and J is TRBJ1-4; a possible D gene is TRBD1 (5 bases). This CDR3 is 12 amino acids long. The germline CDR1 and CDR2 sequences are GTSNPN and SVGIG (reference sequence). The germline V and J ends were trimmed by 3 bases and 7 bases, with 9 bases remaining between them. The covered CDR3 bases are TGTGCCTGGAGGAGAAGGGGTGAAAAA. Protein sequence: CAWRRRGEK. The CDR3, in full, reads CAWRRRGEKLFF.

This clone was picked up many times. The read comes to an end 3 residues before the CDR3 does, leaving the germline J gene to fill in the end. This rearrangement joins TRBV6-2 or TRBV6-3 to TRBJ1-5; D is ambiguous. Trimming stripped 5 bases from V and 6 bases from J, with 14 bases between. CDR1 is MNHEY, CDR2 SVGEGT, per germline. The CDR3 runs 14 residues. Here the CDR3 reads CASSDGSLGQPQHF. The sequenced part of the CDR3 DNA is TGTGCCAGCAGTGACGGTAGCCTGGGTCAGCCC.

There are a few counts of this clone. The read ends 3 residues before the CDR3 terminus; that terminus is restored from the germline J gene. Distinct nucleotide sequences in the sample also encode this CDR3. The rearrangement joins TRBV5-1 to TRBJ1-3; 8 bases are a match to TRBD1. The CDR3 is 15 amino acids. J was trimmed by 1 base and V by 5 bases; bases with no gene match: 5. The germline CDR1 and CDR2 sequences are SGHRS and YFSETQ. The CDR3 is CASRHDRGSGNTIYF. Partial CDR3 DNA: TGCGCCAGCAGGCATGACAGGGGATCTGGAAACACC.

This clone was seen ten or more times. Coverage ceases 3 residues before the CDR3 finishes, and the germline J gene fills in the end. V usage is TRBV13 and J usage is TRBJ2-3; 9 bases are shared with TRBD2. V was pared by 1 base and J by 2 bases, with 4 bases of the junction left unmatched. The CDR3 has 16 amino acids. Germline CDR1 PRHDT, CDR2 FYEKMQ (reference sequence). Incomplete CDR3 DNA: TGTGCCAGCAGCTTAGCAGCGGGGGGTCTCACAGATACG. Its translation is CASSLAAGGLTDT. The entire CDR3 sequence reads CASSLAAGGLTDTQYF.

The table lists this clone with a few counts. One end of the junction is discordant with germline, which a read error may explain. The read finishes 3 residues shy of the CDR3 end, and the germline J gene is used to complete it. The rearrangement links TRBV5-4 to TRBJ2-1; 15 bases fit TRBD2. Per germline, CDR1 SGHNT and CDR2 YYREEE (reference sequence). This CDR3 comprises 16 residues. CDR3: CASSLGLAGGHNEQFF. CDR3 DNA, as far as it was read: TGTGCCAGCAGTTTGGGACTAGCGGGGGGACACAATGAG.

This clone was observed many times. Sequencing ends 3 residues short of the CDR3 end; the germline J gene provides the rest. J is TRBJ1-3 and V is TRBV6-2 or TRBV6-3, with D perhaps matching TRBD1 (5 bases). The CDR3 is 14 amino acids. Germline CDR1 is MNHEY and CDR2 is SVGEGT. V was shortened by 7 bases and J by 0 bases, with 10 bases between the two germline ends. The CDR3 sequence: CASNPGGSGNTIYF. CDR3 DNA (partial): TGTGCCAGCAACCCCGGGGGCTCTGGAAACACC.

In this sample, this clone turned up a few times. The read ends 3 residues shy of where the CDR3 ends; the end is completed using the germline J gene. The chain has TRBV6-1 and TRBJ1-2; possibly TRBD1 for D (5 bases). The CDR3 is 15 residues long. Per the germline V gene, CDR1 is MNHNS and CDR2 is SASEGT. CDR3 amino acids: CASSATSGGYNDYTF. The CDR3 DNA, read in part, is TGTGCCAGCAGTGCGACTAGCGGGGGGTACAATGAC.

This clone was detected many times. The read falls 3 residues short of the CDR3 end, and the missing part is taken from the germline J gene. The V and J genes are TRBV7-2 and TRBJ2-5, with TRBD2 matching 7 bases. V gave up 7 bases and J gave up 5 bases; unmatched junction bases: 7. Per the germline V gene, CDR1 is SGHTA and CDR2 is FQGNSA. The CDR3 is made up of 13 amino acids. Here the CDR3 reads CASTSGGVETQYF. CDR3 DNA (partial): TGTGCCAGCACCTCTGGGGGGGTGGAGACC.

This clone came up many times. The read falls 3 residues short of the CDR3 end, and the missing part is taken from the germline J gene. This chain joins TRBV19 and TRBJ2-3; 12 nucleotides line up with TRBD2. Trimming at V came to 4 bases and at J to 0 bases, leaving 5 bases not matched to a gene. The CDR3 is 17 amino acids. Germline loops: CDR1 LNHDA, CDR2 SQIVND (reference sequence). CDR3: CASSTQTSGGSTDTQYF. Incomplete CDR3 DNA: TGTGCCAGTAGTACCCAGACTAGCGGGGGTAGCACAGATACG.

This clone has ten or more counts. The read ends 3 residues early relative to the CDR3; the germline J gene fills the gap. The J gene is TRBJ1-5, the V gene TRBV6-2 or TRBV6-3; 7 nucleotides match TRBD1. Trimming cost V 3 bases and J 7 bases; bases outside gene matches: 9. The length of the CDR3 is 15 residues. The germline V gene encodes CDR1 MNHEY and CDR2 SVGEGT. CDR3 region: CASSYARQGRQPQHF. CDR3 bases read: TGTGCCAGCAGTTATGCGAGACAGGGCAGGCAGCCC.

This clone was observed at least ten times. The CDR3 goes on 3 residues after the read ends, and that part is filled in from the germline J gene. The V and J genes are TRBV10-1 and TRBJ1-2; weak D call: TRBD1 (5 bases). CDR1 is WNHNN, CDR2 SYGVQD, per germline (reference sequence). The CDR3 totals 13 residues. CDR3 amino acids: CASSEFRAGGYTF. The sequenced CDR3 bases are TGCGCCAGCAGTGAGTTCAGGGCTGGCGGC.

This clone was seen many times. With the read ending 3 residues before the CDR3 end, the germline J gene is used to fill in that end. The V gene is TRBV20-1, the J gene TRBJ2-1, with 11 bases aligning to TRBD1. The trim removed 2 bases at V and 7 bases at J, leaving 7 bases unmatched. The CDR3 is 15 amino acids. Germline CDR1 reads DFQATT; CDR2 reads SNEGSKA (reference sequence). The chain's CDR3 is CSARPGTGGGNEQFF. The CDR3 DNA, read in part, is TGCAGTGCTAGACCCGGGACAGGGGGGGGAAATGAG.

Ten or more counts support this clone. The sequenced fragment ends 3 residues before the CDR3 boundary, so the rest is inferred from the germline J gene. The chain recombines TRBV19 with TRBJ2-5; possibly TRBD2 for D (5 bases). Trimming shortened V by 3 bases and J by 5 bases, and 10 bases separated the two germline ends. Germline CDR1 is LNHDA and CDR2 is SQIVND (reference sequence). The CDR3 runs 13 residues. CDR3: CASSIGRVETQYF. Partial CDR3 DNA: TGTGCCAGTAGTATTGGGCGGGTGGAGACC.

This clone was detected many times. The junction shows a germline mismatch at one end, possibly a read error. The DNA ends 3 residues before the CDR3 does, and the rest of the CDR3 is filled in from the germline J gene. This chain links TRBV4-2 with TRBJ2-5; D is undetermined. Germline CDR1 is LGHNA and CDR2 is YNFKEQ. This CDR3 has 13 residues. The DNA read from the CDR3 is TGCGCCAGCAGCCAAGTTCCAGAAGAGACC. It is translated as CASSQVPEET. The complete CDR3 sequence is CASSQVPEETQYF.

Many counts were recorded for this clone. The CDR3 end is not reached by the read, which stops 3 residues before it; the germline J gene fills it in. The rearrangement uses TRBV7-2 and TRBJ2-1, with D possibly TRBD1 on 5 matching bases. The CDR3 spans 14 residues. The germline V and J ends were trimmed by 1 base and 5 bases, with 9 bases remaining between them. Germline lookup yields CDR1 SGHTA and CDR2 FQGNSA. The sequenced CDR3 bases are TGTGCCAGCAGCTTAGAAAGGGGTAACAATGAG. Encoded protein: CASSLERGNNE. The whole CDR3 protein is CASSLERGNNEQFF.

The sample holds many counts of this clone. The read stops 3 residues short of the end of the CDR3; the missing end is completed from the germline J gene. The V and J genes are TRBV20-1 and TRBJ1-4; 7 positions agree with TRBD1. Germline values: CDR1 DFQATT, CDR2 SNEGSKA (reference sequence). V was clipped by 0 bases and J by 7 bases; unmatched bases: 5. The CDR3 has 14 amino acids. The CDR3: CSARDRGIGEKLFF. The part of the CDR3 DNA that was read is TGCAGTGCTAGAGACAGGGGGATTGGTGAAAAA.

In its sample, this clone was seen many times. The read ends 3 residues early relative to the CDR3; the germline J gene fills the gap. V gene TRBV12-5 combines with J gene TRBJ2-2, with TRBD2 as a possible D gene (5 bases). The ends were cut back, 4 bases at V and 6 bases at J, with 12 bases in the middle. The CDR3 runs to 14 residues. Per the germline V gene, CDR1 is LGHNT and CDR2 is FRNRAP. The CDR3 DNA, read in part, is TGTGCTAGTGGTTCCTCAGAGGGTGCCGGGGAG. Its protein is CASGSSEGAGE. The entire CDR3 is CASGSSEGAGELFF.

This clone was detected only a few times. Read coverage stops 3 residues before the CDR3 terminus; the germline J gene supplies the remainder. The chain is built from TRBV2 and TRBJ1-5; TRBD1 is a possible D gene (5 bases). The V gene's germline CDR1 is SNHLY and CDR2 FYNNEI. Trimming removed 3 bases from V and 7 bases from J, with 16 bases in between. CDR3 length: 15 amino acids. The DNA read from the CDR3 is TGTGCCAGCAGTGACACACTACGGGGGTGGCAGCCC. Protein: CASSDTLRGWQP. The full CDR3 is CASSDTLRGWQPQHF.

This clone was seen at least ten times. With the read ending 3 residues before the CDR3 end, the germline J gene is used to fill in that end. This sequence joins TRBV6-2 or TRBV6-3 and TRBJ2-7; TRBD1 matches 9 bases. The germline V gene encodes CDR1 MNHEY and CDR2 SVGEGT. Trimming at V came to 4 bases and at J to 3 bases, leaving 7 bases not matched to a gene. The CDR3 has 15 residues. The CDR3 loop is CASSSAGTGNYEQYF. The part of the CDR3 DNA that was read is TGTGCCAGCAGTTCCGCCGGGACAGGGAACTACGAG.

This clone occurred many times. Read coverage stops 3 residues before the CDR3 terminus; the germline J gene supplies the remainder. The V and J genes are TRBV7-2 and TRBJ2-1; TRBD2 agrees at 10 bases. This CDR3 has 14 amino acids. Germline V gene data show CDR1 as SGHTA and CDR2 as FQGNSA. V was clipped by 5 bases and J by 5 bases; unmatched bases: 3. Incomplete CDR3 DNA: TGTGCCAGCAGCCAGGGACTAGCGAACAATGAG. Amino acid sequence: CASSQGLANNE. The full CDR3 protein is CASSQGLANNEQFF.

The table lists this clone with many counts. The read stops 3 residues short of the end of the CDR3; the missing end is completed from the germline J gene. The chain combines TRBV20-1 with TRBJ1-4; D unresolved. Germline loops: CDR1 DFQATT, CDR2 SNEGSKA (reference sequence). The CDR3 loop spans 14 amino acids. CDR3 region: CSARDRRSRISLFF. The sequenced part of the CDR3 DNA is TGCAGTGCTAGAGATCGAAGGTCTAGGATCTCA.

There are many counts of this clone. CDR3 bases read: TGTGCCAGCAGCCAATCATGGGGGGATTCACCC. It yields the protein CASSQSWGDSP. The CDR3 in its entirety is CASSQSWGDSPLHF. V usage is TRBV4-2 and J usage is TRBJ1-6; possibly TRBD1 for D (5 bases). The CDR3 is cut off 3 residues early in the read; its end comes from the germline J gene. V lost 2 bases to trimming and J lost 8 bases, with 10 bases between them. The CDR3 has 14 residues. CDR1 is LGHNA, CDR2 YNFKEQ, per germline.

Comments on this clone: With the read ending 3 residues before the CDR3 end, the germline J gene is used to fill in that end. The J gene is TRBJ2-7, the V gene TRBV5-1; 10 nucleotides line up with TRBD1. The CDR3 spans 15 residues. Trimming cost V 3 bases and J 4 bases; bases outside gene matches: 7. CDR1 is SGHRS, CDR2 YFSETQ, per germline. The CDR3 spells CASSSQDRGFYEQYF. The CDR3 bases that were read are TGCGCCAGCAGCTCCCAGGACAGGGGGTTTTACGAG. The full variable domain, completed using reference TRBV5-1 and TRBJ2-7, is KAGVTQTPRYLIKTRGQQVTLSCSPISGHRSVSWYQQTPGQGLQFLFEYFSETQRNKGNFPGRFSGRQFSNSRSEMNVSTLELGDSALYLCASSSQDRGFYEQYFGPGTRLTVT.

In this sample, this clone turned up many times. The CDR3 end is not reached by the read, which stops 3 residues before it; the germline J gene fills it in. This chain links TRBV5-6 with TRBJ2-1, with a weak D call TRBD2 (6 bases). V was shortened by 4 bases and J by 6 bases, with 14 bases between the two germline ends. CDR3 length equals 14 residues. Germline loops: CDR1 SGHDT, CDR2 YYEEEE. The sequenced part of the CDR3 DNA is TGTGCCAGCAGCCTCCCCTGGACTACCAATGAG. As protein: CASSLPWTTNE. The CDR3 as a whole reads CASSLPWTTNEQFF. The full variable domain, its missing parts supplied by reference TRBV5-6 and TRBJ2-1, is DAGVTQSPTHLIKTRGQQVTLRCSPKSGHDTVSWYQQALGQGPQFIFQYYEEEERQRGNFPDRFSGHQFPNYSSELNVNALLLGDSALYLCASSLPWTTNEQFFGPGTRLTVL.

This clone was counted ten times or more. Read coverage stops 3 residues before the CDR3 terminus; the germline J gene supplies the remainder. The chain is built from TRBV18 and TRBJ1-4, with D uncertain. Looked up from germline, CDR1 is KGHSH and CDR2 is LQKENI. This CDR3 has 16 amino acids. V was clipped by 2 bases and J by 10 bases, with 20 bases between them. The CDR3 sequence is CASSPSYDKIVPKLFF. Partial CDR3 DNA: TGTGCCAGCTCACCAAGTTATGACAAGATAGTCCCAAAA.